Below, 9 T cell receptor beta chains from the same sample are listed, as sequenced in a study of blood T cell repertoires in COVID-19. TCRdb's table, derived via immunoSEQ multiplex PCR, lists solely in-frame clones and lacks some. Found here are about 190,000 clones, over 75% of them singletons; the top ten hold 9.5% to 15%. Specimen: peripheral blood. These receptors were taken from a woman between 45 and 60 years old with acute or convalescent COVID-19.

The gene calls are TRBV5-4 and TRBJ2-1; possible D gene TRBD2, 5 bases. CDR1 SGHNT and CDR2 YYREEE come from the germline V gene (reference sequence). V lost 4 bases, J lost 6 bases, and 14 bases lay in between. The CDR3 loop spans 14 amino acids. This CDR3 is CASSPAGKSNEQFF. The CDR3 region has the DNA TGTGCCAGCAGCCCGGCCGGGAAATCCAATGAGCAGTTCTTC.

This clone showed up just a few times. The CDR3 DNA is TGTGCCAGCAGGGATTGGGACAACGGGTCCACTGAAGCTTTCTTT. It translates to CASRDWDNGSTEAFF. V and J are TRBV2 and TRBJ1-1, with a weak D call TRBD1 (6 bases). There are 15 residues in the CDR3. Germline-derived CDR1 and CDR2 are SNHLY and FYNNEI. V gave up 6 bases and J gave up 4 bases, with 18 bases separating them.

The chain combines TRBV7-8 with TRBJ2-7; D remains ambiguous. The CDR3 loop spans 14 amino acids. The germline V and J ends were trimmed by 1 base and 5 bases, with 12 bases remaining between them. From germline, CDR1 is SGHVS and CDR2 FQNEAQ. This CDR3 reads CASSLVGPENEQYF. The CDR3 coding sequence is TGTGCCAGCAGCTTAGTTGGGCCAGAAAACGAGCAGTACTTC.

The DNA for the CDR3 is TGTGCCAGCAGGCCTTTAGCGGGAGGGAGCTATGAGCAGTTCTTC. The encoded protein is CASRPLAGGSYEQFF. The rearrangement uses TRBV6-2 or TRBV6-3 and TRBJ2-1; 11 bases fit TRBD2. V was clipped by 6 bases and J by 8 bases; unmatched bases: 9. Germline V gives CDR1 MNHEY, CDR2 SVGEGT. There are 15 residues in the CDR3.

As to this clone: Relative to the germline gene, one junction end is altered; a read error may explain this. This chain links TRBV6-6 with TRBJ2-1, with a weak D call TRBD1 (6 bases). Germline CDR1 MNHNY, CDR2 SVGAGI (reference sequence). This CDR3 is built from 12 residues. The chain's CDR3 is CASSSFEGERFF. In DNA form, the CDR3 reads TGTGCCAGCAGTTCCTTTGAGGGGGAGCGGTTCTTC.

This clone was detected a few times. This chain links TRBV18 with TRBJ1-2; no definite D call. Germline values: CDR1 KGHSH, CDR2 LQKENI. The CDR3 loop spans 13 amino acids. The V end lost 5 bases, the J end lost 4 bases, and 11 bases lay between the germline ends. CDR3: CASSFTDSYGYTF. Written as DNA, the CDR3 is TGTGCCAGCTCATTTACGGACTCCTATGGCTACACCTTC.

The chain combines TRBV6-5 with TRBJ1-4; 7 nucleotides agree with TRBD1. The CDR3 runs to 14 residues. Germline V CDR1 and CDR2: MNHEY, SVGAGI. The junction had 9 bases not matched to a gene; V was cut back by 6 bases and J by 8 bases. The CDR3, as DNA: TGTGCCAGCAGCCAGACAGGGTTCGGGGAAAAACTGTTTTTT. This sequence encodes CASSQTGFGEKLFF.

The chain combines TRBV5-1 with TRBJ2-7; 7 nucleotides match TRBD2. This CDR3 has 14 amino acids. CDR1 SGHRS and CDR2 YFSETQ come from the germline V gene. Trimming cost V 2 bases and J 5 bases; bases outside gene matches: 7. In DNA form, the CDR3 reads TGCGCCAGCAGCTTACTAGCGCCTTCGGACGAGCAGTACTTC. It translates to CASSLLAPSDEQYF.

In the case of this clone: The DNA is omitted, as the CDR3 cannot be located on it reliably, and the CDR3 follows TCRdb's listing. V gene TRBV5-4 combines with J gene TRBJ2-7; the table's D call TRBD1 went unverified against the DNA. The CDR3 totals 15 residues, both ends included. Looked up from germline, CDR1 is SGHNT and CDR2 is YYREEE (reference sequence). CDR3 loop: CASSLSLDRAYEQYF.